The rows below give T cell receptor beta chains drawn from one sample of a study of cytomegalovirus exposure and HLA in healthy donors. Produced via immunoSEQ multiplex PCR; TCRdb's table is partial and in-frame only. The table lists 65,000 to 90,000 clones, roughly 85% of them singletons. Material for sequencing was PBMCs. The receptors here all came from a young man in good health and CMV-seronegative. Each CDR3 is given with its conserved first and last residue.

V gene	J gene	CDR3 protein
TRBV19	TRBJ2-6	CASSGTHSGANVLTF
TRBV6-1	TRBJ2-7	CASRGAGGGSYEQYF
TRBV4-1	TRBJ1-2	CASSEPGAVANYGYTF
TRBV7-9	TRBJ1-2	CASSSRVSDRASGYTF
TRBV2	TRBJ2-7	CASSERATGVSSYEQYF
TRBV5-1	TRBJ2-3	CASSSEAESDTQYF
TRBV5-4	TRBJ2-2	CASSFRQNTGELFF
TRBV4-2	TRBJ1-5	CASSQGTGDQPQHF
TRBV7-2	TRBJ2-3	CASSLTRGGEDTQYF
TRBV5-1	.	CASSLGGGAGTSGYEQYF
TRBV5-6	TRBJ2-7	CACSRAQGTGSYEQYF
TRBV6-5	TRBJ2-7	CASSSAGSEQYF
TRBV7-2	TRBJ2-1	CASSDNNNEQFF
TRBV10-3	TRBJ1-5	CATRTGEEQPQHF
TRBV4-1	TRBJ2-2	CASSLMGQWDTGELFF
TRBV11-2	TRBJ2-7	CASSLRPQSYEQYF
TRBV5-4	TRBJ1-2	CASSSTGLYGYTF
TRBV7-2	TRBJ2-3	CASKIGGTDTQYF
TRBV27	TRBJ1-1	CASSRDRVNTEAFF
TRBV11-2	TRBJ2-2	CASSLARSSTGELFF
TRBV9	TRBJ2-7	CASSAGTGAREQYF
TRBV6-5	TRBJ1-1	CASSPLIYTEAFF
TRBV13	TRBJ2-6	CASSSNRDSGANVLTF
TRBV7-2	TRBJ2-2	CASTQGGPRDTGELFF
TRBV9	TRBJ1-4	CASSVGTAIKTSEKLFF
TRBV13	TRBJ2-7	CASSSRGTGIKEQYF
TRBV19	TRBJ2-4	CASSIGLQGREKNIQYF
TRBV18	TRBJ1-4	CASSPGLGEKLFF
TRBV27	TRBJ2-7	CASSSGQGNYADEQYF
TRBV7-2	TRBJ2-7	CASRLGAGPQTYEQYF
TRBV30	TRBJ2-3	CAWSEGGASTDTQYF
TRBV7-9	TRBJ2-1	CASSSGTSYNEQFF
TRBV5-4	TRBJ1-4	CASSQDRAEKLFF
TRBV2	TRBJ2-1	CASNFGGNNEQFF
TRBV4-3	TRBJ2-3	CASSAEVAGRTDTQYF
TRBV6-5	TRBJ1-2	CASSSPGLLSSYTF
TRBV19	TRBJ2-1	CASSPGPVGRGFF
TRBV25-1	TRBJ1-2	CASSEDRPSYGYPF
TRBV29-1	TRBJ1-1	CSVGPGVVTEAFF
TRBV5-6	TRBJ2-7	CASSRGQGHEQYF
TRBV6-1	TRBJ1-2	CASSEALQGGGYTF
TRBV10-3	TRBJ2-3	CAISEGSGRWTDTQYF
TRBV30	TRBJ1-1	CAWSVLGAGIEAFF
TRBV5-4	TRBJ2-7	CASSLAGTYEQYF
TRBV5-1	TRBJ1-1	CASSLGSSSLNTEAFF
TRBV7-2	TRBJ2-2	CASSPRGKVDTGELFF
TRBV28	TRBJ2-7	CASSGAQGNSYEQYF
TRBV19	TRBJ1-2	CASYSIKGGSYGYTF
TRBV6-6	TRBJ1-2	CASSYGGTALYGYTF
TRBV7-9	TRBJ2-3	CASTGNTDTQYF
TRBV30	TRBJ1-4	CACQQGVLTNEKLFF
TRBV6-5	TRBJ1-5	CASRQQGKWSQPQHF
TRBV1	TRBJ1-4	CTKKPGHTNEKLFF
TRBV2	TRBJ2-5	CASSDRLAGQYQETQYF